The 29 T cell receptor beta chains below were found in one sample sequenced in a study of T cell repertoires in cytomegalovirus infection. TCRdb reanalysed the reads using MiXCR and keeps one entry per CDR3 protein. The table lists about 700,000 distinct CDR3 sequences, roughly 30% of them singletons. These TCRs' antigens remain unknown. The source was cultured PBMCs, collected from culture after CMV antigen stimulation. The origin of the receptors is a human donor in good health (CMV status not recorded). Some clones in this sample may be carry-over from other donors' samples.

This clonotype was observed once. The CDR3 spells CASSHWGERVGNTIYF. As DNA, the CDR3 is TGTGCCAGCAGCCACTGGGGGGAAAGGGTTGGAAACACCATATATTTT. The chain joins TRBV14 to TRBJ1-3, with a possible D match to TRBD1 (5 bases). This CDR3 is built from 16 residues. Trimming took 3 bases from V and 3 from J, leaving 15 bases between them. The germline CDR1 and CDR2 sequences are SGHDN and FVKESK.

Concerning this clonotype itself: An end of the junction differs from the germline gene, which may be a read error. The CDR3: CASSFMTKTGELFF. The CDR3 coding sequence is TGTGCCAGCAGTTTTATGACGAAAACCGGGGAGCTGTTTTTT. The chain has TRBV2 and TRBJ2-2; D remains unclear. The CDR3 extends over 14 amino acids. Germline values: CDR1 SNHLY, CDR2 FYNNEI. Variable domain in full (rest from reference TRBV2 and TRBJ2-2): EPEVTQTPSHQVTQMGQEVILRCVPISNHLYFYWYRQILGQKVEFLVSFYNNEISEKSEIFDDQFSVERPDGSNFTLKIRSTKLEDSAMYFCASSFMTKTGELFFGEGSRLTVL.

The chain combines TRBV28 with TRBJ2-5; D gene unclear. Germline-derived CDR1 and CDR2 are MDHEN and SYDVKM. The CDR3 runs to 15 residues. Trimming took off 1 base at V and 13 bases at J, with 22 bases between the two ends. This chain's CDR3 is CASSLSVPGDGKRYF. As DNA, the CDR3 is TGTGCCAGCAGTTTATCAGTTCCTGGGGATGGTAAGCGGTACTTC.

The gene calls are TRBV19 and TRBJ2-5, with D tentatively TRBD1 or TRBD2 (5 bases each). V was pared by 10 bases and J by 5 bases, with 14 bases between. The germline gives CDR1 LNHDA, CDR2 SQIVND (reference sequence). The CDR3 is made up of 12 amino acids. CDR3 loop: CATWTEGETQYF. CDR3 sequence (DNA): TGTGCCACCTGGACTGAGGGGGAGACCCAGTACTTC.

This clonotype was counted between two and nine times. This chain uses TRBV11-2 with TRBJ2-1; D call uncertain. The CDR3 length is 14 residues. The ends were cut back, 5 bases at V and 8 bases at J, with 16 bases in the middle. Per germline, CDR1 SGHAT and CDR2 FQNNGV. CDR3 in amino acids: CASSHPPVGYEQFF. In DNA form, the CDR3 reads TGTGCCAGCAGCCATCCCCCTGTCGGGTATGAGCAGTTCTTC.

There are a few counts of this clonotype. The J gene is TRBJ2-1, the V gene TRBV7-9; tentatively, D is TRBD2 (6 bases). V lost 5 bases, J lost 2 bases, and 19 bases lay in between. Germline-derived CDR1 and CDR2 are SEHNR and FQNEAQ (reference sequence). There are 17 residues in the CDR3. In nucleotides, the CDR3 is TGTGCCAGCAGCGCCATAGGTCCCGGGAGCGCCTACAATGAGCAGTTCTTC. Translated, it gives CASSAIGPGSAYNEQFF.

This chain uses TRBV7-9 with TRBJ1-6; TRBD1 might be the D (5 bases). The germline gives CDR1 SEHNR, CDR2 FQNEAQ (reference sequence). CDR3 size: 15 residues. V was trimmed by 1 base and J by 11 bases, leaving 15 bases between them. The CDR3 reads CASSLGAGSSPPLHF. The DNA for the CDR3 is TGTGCCAGCAGCTTAGGGGCAGGGAGTTCCCCACCCCTCCACTTT.

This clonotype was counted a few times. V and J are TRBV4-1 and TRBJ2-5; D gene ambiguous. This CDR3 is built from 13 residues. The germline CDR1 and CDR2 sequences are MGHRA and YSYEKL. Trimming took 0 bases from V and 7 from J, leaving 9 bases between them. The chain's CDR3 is CASSQDQAGTQYF. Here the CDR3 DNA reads TGCGCCAGCAGCCAAGATCAGGCAGGGACCCAGTACTTC.

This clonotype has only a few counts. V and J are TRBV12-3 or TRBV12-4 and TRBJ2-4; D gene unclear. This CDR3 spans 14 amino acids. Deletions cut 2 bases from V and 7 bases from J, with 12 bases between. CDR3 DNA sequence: TGTGCCAGCAGTTTATACGGTGGTGGGAACATTCAGTACTTC. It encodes CASSLYGGGNIQYF.

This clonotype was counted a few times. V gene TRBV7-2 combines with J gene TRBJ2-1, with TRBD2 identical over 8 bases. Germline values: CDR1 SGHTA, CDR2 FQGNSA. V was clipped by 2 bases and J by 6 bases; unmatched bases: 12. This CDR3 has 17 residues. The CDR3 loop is CASSLRVGGGGFNEQFF. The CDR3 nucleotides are TGTGCCAGCAGCTTACGGGTCGGAGGCGGGGGGTTCAATGAGCAGTTCTTC.

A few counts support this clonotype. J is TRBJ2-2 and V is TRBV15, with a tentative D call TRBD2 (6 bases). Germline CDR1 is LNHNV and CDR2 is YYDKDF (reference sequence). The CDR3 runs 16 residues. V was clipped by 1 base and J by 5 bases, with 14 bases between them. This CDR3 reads CATSRGEGGRTGELFF. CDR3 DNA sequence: TGTGCCACCAGCAGAGGAGAGGGAGGACGGACCGGGGAGCTGTTTTTT.

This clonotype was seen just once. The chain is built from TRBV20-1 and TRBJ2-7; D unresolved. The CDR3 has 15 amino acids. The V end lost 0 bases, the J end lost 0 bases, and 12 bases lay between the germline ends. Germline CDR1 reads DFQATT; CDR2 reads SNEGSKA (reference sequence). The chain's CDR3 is CSARDPRLSSYEQYF. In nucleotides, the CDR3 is TGCAGTGCTAGAGATCCCAGGCTGAGCTCCTACGAGCAGTACTTC.

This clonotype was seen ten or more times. The CDR3 DNA sequence: TGTGCCAGCAGCCTTACTAGCGTGGAAGATACGCAGTATTTT. Encoded protein: CASSLTSVEDTQYF. The chain links TRBV7-2 to TRBJ2-3; 7 bases align to TRBD2. Germline CDR1 reads SGHTA; CDR2 reads FQGNSA. The CDR3 runs to 14 residues. The J segment lost 5 bases and the V segment lost 5 bases, leaving 7 bases of the junction unmatched.

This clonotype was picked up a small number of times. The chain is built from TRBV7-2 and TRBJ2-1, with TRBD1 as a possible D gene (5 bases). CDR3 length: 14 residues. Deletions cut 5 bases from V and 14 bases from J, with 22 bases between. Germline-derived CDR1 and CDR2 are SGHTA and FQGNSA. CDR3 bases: TGTGCCAGCAGCCTGAATCGCGGCCCCCACAGGAAGTTCTTC. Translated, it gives CASSLNRGPHRKFF.

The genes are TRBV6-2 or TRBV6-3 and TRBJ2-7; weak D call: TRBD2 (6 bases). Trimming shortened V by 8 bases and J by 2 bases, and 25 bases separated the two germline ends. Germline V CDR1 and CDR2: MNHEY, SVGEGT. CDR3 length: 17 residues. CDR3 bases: TGTGCCAGCTTAAGGGCTCCCGCGGGAAAGGCCGCCTACGAGCAGTACTTC. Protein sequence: CASLRAPAGKAAYEQYF.

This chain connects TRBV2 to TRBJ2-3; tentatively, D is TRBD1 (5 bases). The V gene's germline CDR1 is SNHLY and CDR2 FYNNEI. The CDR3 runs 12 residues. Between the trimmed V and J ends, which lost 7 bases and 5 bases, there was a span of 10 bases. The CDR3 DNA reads TGTGCCAGCACCAGTACAGGAGATACGCAGTATTTT. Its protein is CASTSTGDTQYF.

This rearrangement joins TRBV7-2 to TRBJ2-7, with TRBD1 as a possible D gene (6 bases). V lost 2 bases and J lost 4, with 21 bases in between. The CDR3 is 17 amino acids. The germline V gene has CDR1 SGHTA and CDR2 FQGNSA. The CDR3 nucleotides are TGTGCCAGCAGCTTAATCCCGACAGGTAGAGGTCCTTACGAGCAGTACTTC. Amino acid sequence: CASSLIPTGRGPYEQYF.

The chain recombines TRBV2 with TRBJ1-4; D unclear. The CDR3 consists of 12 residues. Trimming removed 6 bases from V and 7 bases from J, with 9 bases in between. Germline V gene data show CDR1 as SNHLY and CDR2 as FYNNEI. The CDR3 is CASRDEAEKLFF. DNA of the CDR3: TGTGCCAGCAGGGACGAGGCTGAAAAACTGTTTTTT.

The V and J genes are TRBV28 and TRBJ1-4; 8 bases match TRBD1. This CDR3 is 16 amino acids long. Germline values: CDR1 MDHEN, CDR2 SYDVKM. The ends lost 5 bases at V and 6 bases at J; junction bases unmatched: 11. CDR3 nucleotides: TGTGCCAGCAGTCAAAACGCGGACAGGGTAGATGAAAAACTGTTTTTT. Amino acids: CASSQNADRVDEKLFF.

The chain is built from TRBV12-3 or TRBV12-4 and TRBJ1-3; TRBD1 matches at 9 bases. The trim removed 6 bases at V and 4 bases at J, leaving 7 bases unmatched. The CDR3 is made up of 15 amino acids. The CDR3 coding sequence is TGTGCCAGCAGCCTGACAGGGGGTATGGGAAACACCATATATTTT. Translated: CASSLTGGMGNTIYF.

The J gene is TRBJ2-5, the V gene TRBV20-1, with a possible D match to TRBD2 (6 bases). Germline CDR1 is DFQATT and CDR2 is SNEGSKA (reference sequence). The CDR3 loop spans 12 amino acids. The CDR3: CSISQGGETQYF. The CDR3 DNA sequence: TGCAGCATTTCCCAGGGAGGAGAGACCCAGTACTTC.

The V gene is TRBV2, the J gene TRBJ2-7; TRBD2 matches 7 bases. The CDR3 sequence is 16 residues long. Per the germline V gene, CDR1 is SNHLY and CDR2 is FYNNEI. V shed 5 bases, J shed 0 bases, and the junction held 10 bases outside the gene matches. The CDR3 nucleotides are TGTGCCAGCAGTCTCCTGGGGGGGACCAGCTCCTACGAGCAGTACTTC. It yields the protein CASSLLGGTSSYEQYF.

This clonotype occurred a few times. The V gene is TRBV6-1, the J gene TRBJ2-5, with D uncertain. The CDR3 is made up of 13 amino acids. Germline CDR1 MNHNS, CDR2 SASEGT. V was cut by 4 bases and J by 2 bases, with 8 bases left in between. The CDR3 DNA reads TGTGCCAGCAGTGTAATAAGGCAAGAGACCCAGTACTTC. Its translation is CASSVIRQETQYF.

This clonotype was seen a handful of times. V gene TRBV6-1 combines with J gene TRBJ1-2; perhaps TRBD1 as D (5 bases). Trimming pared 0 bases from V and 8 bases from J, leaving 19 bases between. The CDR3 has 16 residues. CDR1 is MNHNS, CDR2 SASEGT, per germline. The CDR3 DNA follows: TGTGCCAGCAGTGAAGCCCAACCTTACGCAGGGAACGGCTACACCTTC. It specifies CASSEAQPYAGNGYTF.

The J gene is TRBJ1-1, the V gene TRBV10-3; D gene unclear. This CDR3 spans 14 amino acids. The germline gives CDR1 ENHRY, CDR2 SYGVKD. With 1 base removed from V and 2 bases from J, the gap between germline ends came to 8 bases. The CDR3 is CAISELAANTEAFF. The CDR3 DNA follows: TGTGCCATCAGTGAGTTGGCGGCTAACACTGAAGCTTTCTTT.

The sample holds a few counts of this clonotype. CDR3 sequence: CASSAGLAGITDTQYF. For the CDR3, the DNA is TGTGCCAGCAGCGCGGGACTAGCGGGGATCACAGATACGCAGTATTTT. This chain joins TRBV5-4 and TRBJ2-3; 13 nucleotides align to TRBD2. V dropped 4 bases and J dropped 2; count of bases not matched to a gene: 4. CDR3 length equals 16 residues. In germline, CDR1 is SGHNT, CDR2 YYREEE (reference sequence).

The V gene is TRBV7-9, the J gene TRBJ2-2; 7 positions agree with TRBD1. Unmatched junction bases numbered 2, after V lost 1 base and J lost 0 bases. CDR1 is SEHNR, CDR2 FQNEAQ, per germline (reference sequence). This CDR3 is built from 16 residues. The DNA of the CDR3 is TGTGCCAGCAGCTTAGTCACAGGGGCGAACACCGGGGAGCTGTTTTTT. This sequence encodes CASSLVTGANTGELFF.

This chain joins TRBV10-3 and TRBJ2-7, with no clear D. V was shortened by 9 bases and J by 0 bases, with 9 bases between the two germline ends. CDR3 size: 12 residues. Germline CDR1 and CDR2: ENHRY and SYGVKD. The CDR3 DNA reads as TGTGCCATATCCGTGAACTCCTACGAGCAGTACTTC. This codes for CAISVNSYEQYF.

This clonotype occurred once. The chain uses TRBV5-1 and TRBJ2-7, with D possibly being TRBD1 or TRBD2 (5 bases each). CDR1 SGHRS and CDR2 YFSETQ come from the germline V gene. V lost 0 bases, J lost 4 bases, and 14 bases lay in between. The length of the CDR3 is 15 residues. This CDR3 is CASSLVAGRPYEQYF. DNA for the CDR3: TGCGCCAGCAGCTTGGTGGCAGGGAGACCTTACGAGCAGTACTTC. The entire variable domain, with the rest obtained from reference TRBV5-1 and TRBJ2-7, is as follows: KAGVTQTPRYLIKTRGQQVTLSCSPISGHRSVSWYQQTPGQGLQFLFEYFSETQRNKGNFPGRFSGRQFSNSRSEMNVSTLELGDSALYLCASSLVAGRPYEQYFGPGTRLTVT.